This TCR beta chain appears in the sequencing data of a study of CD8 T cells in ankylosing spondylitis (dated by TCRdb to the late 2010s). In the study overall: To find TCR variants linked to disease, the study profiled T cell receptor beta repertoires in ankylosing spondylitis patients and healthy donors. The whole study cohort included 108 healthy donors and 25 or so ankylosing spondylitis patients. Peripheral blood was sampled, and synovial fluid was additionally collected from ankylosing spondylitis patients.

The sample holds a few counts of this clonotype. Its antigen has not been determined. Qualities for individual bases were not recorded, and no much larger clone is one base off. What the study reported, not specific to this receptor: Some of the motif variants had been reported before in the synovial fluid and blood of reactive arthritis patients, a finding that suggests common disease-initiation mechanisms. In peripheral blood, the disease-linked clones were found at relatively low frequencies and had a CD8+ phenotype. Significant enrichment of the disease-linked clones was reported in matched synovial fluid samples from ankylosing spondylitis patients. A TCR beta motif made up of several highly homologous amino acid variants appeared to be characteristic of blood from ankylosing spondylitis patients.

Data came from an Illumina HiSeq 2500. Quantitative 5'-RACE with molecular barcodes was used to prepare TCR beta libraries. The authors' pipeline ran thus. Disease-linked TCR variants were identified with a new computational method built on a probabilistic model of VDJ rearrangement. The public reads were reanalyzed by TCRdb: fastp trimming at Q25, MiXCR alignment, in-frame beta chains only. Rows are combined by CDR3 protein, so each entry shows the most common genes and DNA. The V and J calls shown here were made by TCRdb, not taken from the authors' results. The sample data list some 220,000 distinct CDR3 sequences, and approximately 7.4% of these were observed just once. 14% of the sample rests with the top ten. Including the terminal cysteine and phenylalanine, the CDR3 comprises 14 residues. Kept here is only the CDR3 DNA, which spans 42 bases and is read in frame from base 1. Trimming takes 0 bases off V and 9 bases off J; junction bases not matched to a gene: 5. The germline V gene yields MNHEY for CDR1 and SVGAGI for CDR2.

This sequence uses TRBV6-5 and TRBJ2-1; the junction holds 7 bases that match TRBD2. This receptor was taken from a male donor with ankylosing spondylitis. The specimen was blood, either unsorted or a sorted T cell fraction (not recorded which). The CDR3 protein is CASSYSEGRGEQFF. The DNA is TGTGCCAGCAGTTACTCAGAGGGGAGGGGTGAGCAGTTCTTC.